This T cell receptor (beta chain) was sequenced for a study of post-analysis software for immune sequencing data. Whole-study context: Multiple sclerosis in the patients followed relapsing-remitting, secondary progressive and progressive-relapsing courses.

Concerning this clonotype: The antigen is not known.

V was clipped by 9 bases and J by 3 bases; unmatched bases: 17. This CDR3 region has 17 residues. CDR1 is MGHRA, CDR2 YSYEKL, per germline. The TCR beta cDNA libraries carried unique molecular identifiers. T cells, 1 to 10 million of them, yielded about half a million cDNA molecules. TCRdb used MiXCR to reprocess the PCR reads, holding one entry per CDR3 protein. The repertoire holds approximately 570,000 distinct CDR3 sequences, 44% seen once, with 1.7% in the top ten. General study results and limits: Four to six TRBV segments were significantly more frequent in patients than in controls. TRBV5-6, TRBV5-1 and TRBV20-1 were among these segments. F-measure co-clustering was strong for batch-matched samples.

Sample: blood. The V gene is TRBV4-1, the J gene TRBJ2-3, with 8 bases aligning to TRBD1. The TCR was taken from a girl under 18 with multiple sclerosis. CDR3 sequence: CASRSGTGPLRTDTQYF. The CDR3 bases are TGCGCCAGTAGATCCGGGACAGGACCTCTCCGAACAGATACGCAGTATTTT.